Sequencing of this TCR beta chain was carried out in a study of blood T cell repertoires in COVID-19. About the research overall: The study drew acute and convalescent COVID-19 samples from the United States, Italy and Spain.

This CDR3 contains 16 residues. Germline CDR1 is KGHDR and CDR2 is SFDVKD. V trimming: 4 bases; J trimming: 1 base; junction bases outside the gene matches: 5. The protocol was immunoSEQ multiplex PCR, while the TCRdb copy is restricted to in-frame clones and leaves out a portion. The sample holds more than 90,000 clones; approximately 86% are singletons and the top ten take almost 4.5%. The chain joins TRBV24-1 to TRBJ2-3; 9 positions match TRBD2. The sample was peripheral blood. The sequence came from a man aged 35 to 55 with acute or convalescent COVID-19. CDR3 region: CATSETSGAGTDTQYF. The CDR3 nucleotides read TGTGCCACCAGTGAGACTAGCGGAGCGGGCACAGATACGCAGTATTTT.